The 24 T cell receptor beta chains below come from one sample, sequenced in a study of CD8 T cells in ankylosing spondylitis. General study results and limits: What seemed typical of ankylosing spondylitis blood was a TCR beta motif built from several highly homologous variants.

No antigen is known for these receptors. TCRdb re-called the 5' RACE reads through MiXCR, storing one row per CDR3 protein. Seen here are approximately 220,000 distinct CDR3 sequences, around 17% observed once, and the top ten hold roughly 42%. What was sequenced was blood, either unsorted or a sorted T cell fraction (not recorded which). Receptors were obtained from a male donor with ankylosing spondylitis.

This clonotype was counted between two and nine times. The chain has TRBV5-5 and TRBJ2-7, with TRBD1 identical over 7 bases. Germline-derived CDR1 and CDR2 are SGHKS and YYEKEE (reference sequence). This CDR3 has 17 amino acids. Trimming at V came to 1 base and at J to 1 base, leaving 11 bases not matched to a gene. The CDR3 protein is CASSLRQTGVSSYEQYF. Here the CDR3 DNA reads TGTGCCAGCAGCTTGCGGCAAACAGGGGTTAGTTCCTACGAGCAGTACTTC.

In regard to this clonotype: A read error may account for a junction end that differs from germline. The J gene is TRBJ2-2, the V gene TRBV7-9, with 9 bases that match TRBD2. The CDR3 has 16 amino acids. CDR1 is SEHNR and CDR2 is FQNEAQ in the germline V gene (reference sequence). CDR3 loop: CAGRSSGESNTGELFF. The CDR3 DNA follows: TGTGCCGGCAGATCTAGCGGGGAATCGAACACCGGGGAGCTGTTTTTT.

This clonotype occurred a few times. This rearrangement joins TRBV27 to TRBJ2-7; TRBD1 matches at 7 bases. V lost 3 bases to trimming and J lost 0 bases; unmatched junction nucleotides: 8. Germline V gene sequence: CDR1 MNHEY, CDR2 SMNVEV (reference sequence). The CDR3 is 16 residues long. The CDR3 is CASSFRGGPISYEQYF. CDR3 nucleotide sequence: TGTGCCAGCAGTTTCCGAGGGGGCCCCATCTCCTACGAGCAGTACTTC.

The chain recombines TRBV29-1 with TRBJ1-1; D gene ambiguous. The V and J ends lost 6 bases and 1 base respectively, with 27 bases between them. This CDR3 is 18 amino acids long. From germline, CDR1 is SQVTM and CDR2 ANQGSEA. This chain's CDR3 is CSVFGPPGGTLRNTEAFF. The DNA of the CDR3 is TGCAGCGTCTTCGGCCCCCCGGGCGGCACACTAAGGAACACTGAAGCTTTCTTT.

V gene TRBV27 combines with J gene TRBJ1-1; TRBD1 matches at 9 bases. CDR3 length equals 15 residues. Germline V CDR1 and CDR2: MNHEY, SMNVEV (reference sequence). Unmatched junction bases numbered 8, after V lost 3 bases and J lost 6 bases. The CDR3 bases are TGTGCCAGCAGTTTTGACGGGACAGGGTTCCCTGAAGCTTTCTTT. It is translated as CASSFDGTGFPEAFF.

This clonotype appeared a few times. The chain carries TRBV10-3 and TRBJ1-1; D gene uncertain. This CDR3 comprises 13 residues. From germline, CDR1 is ENHRY and CDR2 SYGVKD. V lost 2 bases and J 0 bases, leaving 4 bases between the germline ends. CDR3 residues: CAISEALNTEAFF. The CDR3 region has the DNA TGTGCCATCAGTGAGGCCCTGAACACTGAAGCTTTCTTT.

About this clonotype itself: The junction shows a germline mismatch at one end, possibly a read error. The chain couples TRBV4-2 to TRBJ2-2, with 7 positions matching TRBD2. This CDR3 region has 14 residues. The germline V gene has CDR1 LGHNA and CDR2 YNFKEQ. CDR3 in DNA: TGTGCCAGCAGTAGTGGGGGGGAGGCCGGGGAGCTGTCTTTT. Its protein product is CASSSGGEAGELSF.

There are many counts of this clonotype. The chain uses TRBV29-1 and TRBJ2-7, with 7 bases identical to TRBD1. The ends lost 4 bases at V and 2 bases at J; junction bases unmatched: 2. This CDR3 is 12 amino acids long. The germline CDR1 and CDR2 sequences are SQVTM and ANQGSEA. CDR3 region: CSVVTGAYEQYF. The CDR3 DNA reads as TGCAGCGTTGTCACAGGGGCCTACGAGCAGTACTTC.

The J gene is TRBJ2-3, the V gene TRBV20-1; 8 nucleotides line up with TRBD1. Germline lookup yields CDR1 DFQATT and CDR2 SNEGSKA (reference sequence). The CDR3 is made up of 15 amino acids. Losses at the gene ends were 0 bases for V and 2 bases for J; bases not matched to a gene: 4. The CDR3 DNA sequence: TGCAGTGCTAGAGAGACAGGGGACCTCACAGATACGCAGTATTTT. Protein product: CSARETGDLTDTQYF.

A single count supports this clonotype. The rearrangement joins TRBV30 to TRBJ2-1; D possibly corresponds to TRBD2 (5 bases). CDR1 GTSNPN and CDR2 SVGIG come from the germline V gene (reference sequence). The length of the CDR3 is 11 residues. The ends were cut back, 5 bases at V and 7 bases at J, with 9 bases in the middle. The CDR3 DNA follows: TGTGCCTGGCTGCGAGGGAATGAGCAGTTCTTC. It yields the protein CAWLRGNEQFF.

This chain connects TRBV5-1 to TRBJ1-1; no clear D gene. The CDR3 has 15 amino acids. Trimming took off 0 bases at V and 3 bases at J, with 12 bases between the two ends. Germline loops: CDR1 SGHRS, CDR2 YFSETQ. The CDR3 region has the DNA TGCGCCAGCAGCTTGGAAGGACCGGAAGACACTGAAGCTTTCTTT. This codes for CASSLEGPEDTEAFF.

The chain employs TRBV7-3 and TRBJ1-3; D ambiguous. Trimming took 8 bases from V and 0 from J, leaving 8 bases between them. The germline CDR1 and CDR2 sequences are SGHTA and FQGTGA. CDR3 size: 13 residues. In DNA, the CDR3 is TGTGCCAGCCGACCGAGCTCTGGAAACACCATATATTTT. As protein: CASRPSSGNTIYF.

This clonotype showed up just a few times. The chain joins TRBV9 to TRBJ2-1, with unresolved D. The CDR3 contains 16 residues. Per germline, CDR1 SGDLS and CDR2 YYNGEE. Trimming took off 0 bases at V and 0 bases at J, with 10 bases between the two ends. The CDR3 region has the DNA TGTGCCAGCAGCGTAGTTGACTCCAGCTCCTACAATGAGCAGTTCTTC. This translates into CASSVVDSSSYNEQFF.

The J gene is TRBJ1-1, the V gene TRBV19, with 7 bases that match TRBD1. J gave up 4 bases and V 7 bases, and 9 bases lay outside the gene matches. CDR1 is LNHDA, CDR2 SQIVND, per germline (reference sequence). The CDR3 spans 14 residues. This chain's CDR3 is CASTQTGSGTEAFF. DNA of the CDR3: TGTGCCAGTACCCAGACAGGGAGCGGCACTGAAGCTTTCTTT.

This chain links TRBV19 with TRBJ2-1; a weak D match, TRBD2 (6 bases). Trimming cost V 3 bases and J 0 bases, with 6 bases left between them. Germline lookup yields CDR1 LNHDA and CDR2 SQIVND (reference sequence). There are 14 residues in the CDR3. The CDR3 spells CASSIGSSYNEQFF. DNA of the CDR3: TGTGCCAGTAGTATCGGGAGCTCCTACAATGAGCAGTTCTTC.

This clonotype was counted only a few times. This chain links TRBV11-2 with TRBJ2-7; a possible D gene is TRBD2 (6 bases). V dropped 5 bases and J dropped 0 bases, with 14 bases sitting between them. CDR3 size: 15 residues. The germline V gene has CDR1 SGHAT and CDR2 FQNNGV. The CDR3 is CASSPRDSYSYEQYF. DNA for the CDR3: TGTGCCAGCAGCCCCCGGGACTCCTACTCCTACGAGCAGTACTTC.

This sequence joins TRBV12-3 or TRBV12-4 and TRBJ2-7; D gene ambiguous. The CDR3 length is 14 residues. Trimming shortened V by 4 bases and J by 5 bases, and 15 bases separated the two germline ends. The CDR3 DNA follows: TGTGCCAGCAGTTCCCTTTTGAGGCCCCACGAGCAGTACTTC. Amino acid sequence: CASSSLLRPHEQYF.

The chain links TRBV13 to TRBJ1-1, with D hard to call. The CDR3 has 15 amino acids. Germline lookup yields CDR1 PRHDT and CDR2 FYEKMQ (reference sequence). Deletions cut 0 bases from V and 3 bases from J, with 11 bases between. This CDR3 is CASSLGGVGYTEAFF. Here the CDR3 DNA reads TGTGCCAGCAGCTTAGGTGGGGTTGGCTACACTGAAGCTTTCTTT.

The chain links TRBV27 to TRBJ2-3; D is possibly TRBD1 or TRBD2 (5 bases each). V lost 2 bases, J lost 5 bases, and 14 bases lay in between. The germline gives CDR1 MNHEY, CDR2 SMNVEV (reference sequence). The CDR3 has 15 residues. The CDR3 spells CASSLGGPMVDTQYF. The CDR3 DNA is TGTGCCAGCAGTTTAGGGGGACCTATGGTAGATACGCAGTATTTT.

This clonotype was seen more than once but under ten times. J is TRBJ2-1 and V is TRBV7-8; 9 nucleotides line up with TRBD2. This CDR3 spans 17 amino acids. Unmatched junction bases numbered 11, after V lost 4 bases and J lost 4 bases. Germline CDR1 SGHVS, CDR2 FQNEAQ. The CDR3 is CASSSRAGTSKYNEQFF. For the CDR3, the DNA is TGTGCCAGCAGCTCACGGGCGGGGACTAGCAAATACAATGAGCAGTTCTTC. The variable domain in full, with the rest retrieved from reference TRBV7-8 and TRBJ2-1, is GAGVSQSPRYKVAKRGQDVALRCDPISGHVSLFWYQQALGQGPEFLTYFQNEAQLDKSGLPSDRFFAERPEGSVSTLKIQRTQQEDSAVYLCASSSRAGTSKYNEQFFGPGTRLTVL.

There are a few counts of this clonotype. The chain has TRBV20-1 and TRBJ2-1, with no clear D. V was shortened by 0 bases and J by 4 bases, with 10 bases between the two germline ends. The CDR3 sequence is 14 residues long. Looked up from germline, CDR1 is DFQATT and CDR2 is SNEGSKA (reference sequence). The CDR3 bases are TGCAGTGCTAGAGAAAACGCCCGTTACAATGAGCAGTTCTTC. The encoded protein is CSARENARYNEQFF.

Only a few counts were recorded for this clonotype. This chain joins TRBV12-3 or TRBV12-4 and TRBJ2-1; D tentatively fits TRBD1 or TRBD2 (5 bases each). The CDR3 contains 14 residues. V lost 2 bases to trimming and J lost 7 bases, with 12 bases between them. CDR3 amino acids: CASSLMGPRNEQFF. CDR3 bases: TGTGCCAGCAGTTTAATGGGACCGCGTAATGAGCAGTTCTTC.

The chain recombines TRBV20-1 with TRBJ2-1; a possible D gene is TRBD2 (6 bases). V was shortened by 5 bases and J by 7 bases, with 18 bases between the two germline ends. CDR1 and CDR2 from the germline V gene are DFQATT and SNEGSKA (reference sequence). This CDR3 region has 14 residues. The CDR3 loop reads CSAPGSDFLNEQFF. CDR3 coding DNA: TGCAGTGCTCCCGGGAGTGACTTTTTGAATGAGCAGTTCTTC.

This clonotype showed up just a few times. V is TRBV6-5 and J is TRBJ2-3; 12 positions match TRBD1. Unmatched junction bases numbered 4, after V lost 0 bases and J lost 3 bases. This CDR3 is 17 amino acids long. Germline V gives CDR1 MNHEY, CDR2 SVGAGI. The CDR3 sequence: CASSYSGQGAETDTQYF. As DNA, the CDR3 is TGTGCCAGCAGTTACTCGGGACAGGGGGCGGAAACAGATACGCAGTATTTT.